The 19 T cell receptor beta chains given below trace back to one sample, sequenced in a study of cytomegalovirus exposure and HLA in healthy donors. This PCR relied on a set of 60 Vbeta primers and 13 Jbeta primers. Assay used: immunoSEQ multiplex PCR; TCRdb lists only in-frame clones, some missing. The sample shows 90,000 to 150,000 clones, about 60% of them seen only once. Input material: PBMCs. These receptors were collected from a middle-aged man in good health and CMV-seropositive.

A few counts support this clone. J is TRBJ2-5 and V is TRBV5-1, with 7 bases fitting TRBD1. The V and J ends lost 4 bases and 5 bases, in that order; junction bases with no gene match: 5. There are 13 residues in the CDR3. In germline, CDR1 is SGHRS, CDR2 YFSETQ. CDR3 amino acids: CASSPGQAETQYF. The CDR3 DNA follows: TGCGCCAGCAGCCCTGGACAGGCGGAGACCCAGTACTTC.

This clone occurred a few times. This chain connects TRBV9 to TRBJ2-3, with D possibly matching TRBD2 (6 bases). V lost 5 bases and J 0 bases, leaving 7 bases between the germline ends. CDR1 and CDR2 (germline): SGDLS, YYNGEE. CDR3 length equals 13 residues. The DNA of the CDR3 is TGTGCCAGCAGGGGGACTAGCACAGATACGCAGTATTTT. Protein: CASRGTSTDTQYF. The whole variable domain, remainder taken from reference TRBV9 and TRBJ2-3, is DSGVTQTPKHLITATGQRVTLRCSPRSGDLSVYWYQQSLDQGLQFLIQYYNGEERAKGNILERFSAQQFPDLHSELNLSSLELGDSALYFCASRGTSTDTQYFGPGTRLTVL.

The chain uses TRBV7-6 and TRBJ2-7; 12 bases map to TRBD1. The length of the CDR3 is 16 residues. The junction had 5 bases not matched to a gene; V was cut back by 2 bases and J by 3 bases. CDR1 and CDR2 (germline): SGHVS, FNYEAQ. This chain's CDR3 is CASSLTGTGGFYEQYF. Written as DNA, the CDR3 is TGTGCCAGCAGCTTAACAGGGACAGGGGGCTTCTACGAGCAGTACTTC.

In its sample, this clone was seen a few times. The chain has TRBV6-4 and TRBJ1-2; TRBD1 aligns across 10 bases. Germline V lookup: CDR1 MRHNA, CDR2 SNTAGT. This CDR3 has 16 residues. V lost 4 bases, J lost 4 bases, and 9 bases stayed unmatched. CDR3 loop: CASSVGTGDFGYGYTF. DNA of the CDR3: TGTGCCAGCAGTGTCGGGACAGGGGACTTCGGCTATGGCTACACCTTC.

V and J are TRBV11-3 and TRBJ1-3; 8 nucleotides agree with TRBD1. CDR1 is SGHNT, CDR2 YENEEA, per germline. The ends lost 4 bases at V and 3 bases at J; junction bases unmatched: 11. CDR3 length: 17 amino acids. The CDR3 nucleotides read TGTGCCAGCAGCTCACGCGGAGGGACAGGAGATGGAAACACCATATATTTT. Protein product: CASSSRGGTGDGNTIYF.

This chain joins TRBV9 and TRBJ2-1, with D unclear. Trimming cost V 0 bases and J 7 bases, with 11 bases left between them. Germline V CDR1 and CDR2: SGDLS, YYNGEE. The CDR3 length is 14 residues. The CDR3 sequence: CASSVDTWANEQFF. For the CDR3, the DNA is TGTGCCAGCAGCGTAGACACCTGGGCGAATGAGCAGTTCTTC.

This chain connects TRBV27 to TRBJ2-5; 9 nucleotides align to TRBD2. Trimming removed 5 bases from V and 4 bases from J; junction bases left unmatched: 5. CDR3 length equals 14 residues. Germline CDR1 is MNHEY and CDR2 is SMNVEV (reference sequence). CDR3 sequence reads: CASSLIAGVETQYF. The CDR3 bases are TGTGCCAGCAGTCTTATAGCGGGAGTAGAGACCCAGTACTTC.

The genes are TRBV29-1 and TRBJ1-1; D ambiguous. Trimming cost V 7 bases and J 0 bases, with 9 bases left between them. CDR3 size: 12 residues. Germline-derived CDR1 and CDR2 are SQVTM and ANQGSEA. DNA of the CDR3: TGCAGCGCCCGACACGTGAACACTGAAGCTTTCTTT. Its translation is CSARHVNTEAFF.

This clone was counted only a few times. The rearrangement uses TRBV28 and TRBJ2-4; 7 nucleotides agree with TRBD1. The germline V gene has CDR1 MDHEN and CDR2 SYDVKM. CDR3 length: 15 amino acids. After removal of 3 bases from V and 2 bases from J, the junction contained 4 bases not matched to a gene. The CDR3 nucleotides read TGTGCCAGCAGTTTGACAGGGCTTCCCAAAAACATTCAGTACTTC. This codes for CASSLTGLPKNIQYF.

The chain recombines TRBV27 with TRBJ1-5, with no clear D. The CDR3 contains 15 residues. Trimming took off 1 base at V and 2 bases at J, with 9 bases between the two ends. CDR1 is MNHEY and CDR2 is SMNVEV in the germline V gene (reference sequence). The CDR3 region has the DNA TGTGCCAGCAGTTTATTGCGGGGTGGCAATCAGCCCCAGCATTTT. It specifies CASSLLRGGNQPQHF.

This clone occurred a few times. This chain uses TRBV5-1 with TRBJ2-7; 7 bases agree with TRBD2. This CDR3 has 15 amino acids. V was pared by 2 bases and J by 6 bases, with 11 bases of the junction left unmatched. The germline V gene has CDR1 SGHRS and CDR2 YFSETQ. The CDR3 loop is CASSLRRGTGSEQYF. The CDR3 nucleotides are TGCGCCAGCAGCTTAAGGCGGGGGACGGGGAGCGAGCAGTACTTC.

This clone came up a few times. This chain joins TRBV7-2 and TRBJ2-7, with D possibly being TRBD2 (5 bases). Germline-derived CDR1 and CDR2 are SGHTA and FQGNSA. The CDR3 is 15 amino acids. Trimming took 6 bases from V and 4 from J, leaving 19 bases between them. This CDR3 reads CASRRPEAGVYEQYF. The CDR3 nucleotides are TGTGCCAGCAGACGTCCGGAGGCCGGGGTATACGAGCAGTACTTC.

V gene TRBV5-1 combines with J gene TRBJ2-5; 8 nucleotides match TRBD1. The DNA end lines up better with TRBJ2-7; the J call may be wrong. Per germline, CDR1 SGHRS and CDR2 YFSETQ. The CDR3 has 16 residues. As DNA, the CDR3 is TGCGCCAGCAGCTTGGTTGGGACAGGCTTCTCCTACGAGCAGTACTTC. Its translation is CASSLVGTGFSYEQYF.

This rearrangement joins TRBV7-9 to TRBJ1-1, with a tentative D call TRBD1 (5 bases). The V end lost 2 bases, the J end lost 0 bases, and 19 bases lay between the germline ends. The CDR3 spans 18 residues. Per germline, CDR1 SEHNR and CDR2 FQNEAQ (reference sequence). CDR3 sequence reads: CASSLRGPRGGMNTEAFF. The DNA for the CDR3 is TGTGCCAGCAGCTTAAGAGGCCCGCGGGGGGGAATGAACACTGAAGCTTTCTTT.

The rearrangement links TRBV27 to TRBJ1-5, with TRBD1 identical over 8 bases. The CDR3 runs to 15 residues. Germline CDR1 is MNHEY and CDR2 is SMNVEV (reference sequence). The J segment lost 5 bases and the V segment lost 3 bases, leaving 6 bases of the junction unmatched. DNA of the CDR3: TGTGCCAGCAGTTTGTCCAGGACAGGGTATCAGCCCCAGCATTTT. It codes for CASSLSRTGYQPQHF.

The rearrangement links TRBV5-1 to TRBJ2-1, with 13 bases identical to TRBD2. J lost 0 bases, V lost 0 bases, and 0 bases had no gene match. The V gene's germline CDR1 is SGHRS and CDR2 YFSETQ. The CDR3 runs 17 residues. This CDR3 is CASSLGTSGSSYNEQFF. The DNA for the CDR3 is TGCGCCAGCAGCTTGGGGACTAGCGGGAGCTCCTACAATGAGCAGTTCTTC.

In its sample, this clone was seen a few times. The chain couples TRBV5-6 to TRBJ2-2; 7 nucleotides agree with TRBD1. The CDR3 covers 13 residues. Germline V gene lookup returns CDR1 SGHDT and CDR2 YYEEEE. Losses at the gene ends were 5 bases for V and 6 bases for J; bases not matched to a gene: 4. In DNA form, the CDR3 reads TGTGCCAGCAGTTACACAGGGGCCGGGGAGCTGTTTTTT. Its translation: CASSYTGAGELFF.

The rearrangement joins TRBV19 to TRBJ2-7; D is possibly TRBD1 (5 bases). The germline V gene encodes CDR1 LNHDA and CDR2 SQIVND (reference sequence). The V and J ends lost 2 bases and 3 bases respectively, with 11 bases between them. The length of the CDR3 is 14 residues. For the CDR3, the DNA is TGTGCCAGTAGTATACGGACGGACATCTACGAGCAGTACTTC. This gives the protein CASSIRTDIYEQYF.

This clone was observed once. This sequence joins TRBV23-1 and TRBJ1-1; TRBD1 might be the D (5 bases). TRBV23-1 has ORF status, its function being uncertain. The CDR3 has 16 amino acids. Trimming shortened V by 0 bases and J by 6 bases, and 17 bases separated the two germline ends. CDR3 bases: TGCGCCAGCAGTCAATCTGATGAGCAATGGGGGGCTGAAGCTTTCTTT. It yields the protein CASSQSDEQWGAEAFF.